Each of the 14 T cell receptor beta chains below was sequenced from the same sample in a study of shared clonotypes between healthy human individuals. Sequencing used immunoSEQ multiplex PCR; TCRdb keeps in-frame clones, though not all of them. The repertoire consists of fewer than 3 million clones, with around 90% occurring once and the leading ten covering around 0.35%. The sequencing input was naive CD4+ T cells from PBMCs. Sample subset: CD45RA+ positively selected. These receptors were taken from a man between 18 and 35 years old in good health. Some clones in this sample may be carry-over from other donors' samples.

The chain uses TRBV6-4 and TRBJ2-7, with 11 bases fitting TRBD1. CDR1 is MRHNA and CDR2 is SNTAGT in the germline V gene. V lost 6 bases to trimming and J lost 1 base; unmatched junction nucleotides: 2. CDR3 length: 14 residues. The CDR3 region is CASSRDRGSYEQYF. As DNA, the CDR3 is TGTGCCAGCAGCCGGGACAGGGGGTCCTACGAGCAGTACTTC.

V is TRBV28 and J is TRBJ2-3; 8 bases map to TRBD1. The V and J ends lost 5 bases and 3 bases, in that order; junction bases with no gene match: 10. Germline loops: CDR1 MDHEN, CDR2 SYDVKM. This CDR3 has 16 amino acids. The CDR3 sequence is CASSRPPDRATDTQYF. The CDR3 nucleotides are TGTGCCAGCAGTCGGCCCCCGGACAGGGCAACAGATACGCAGTATTTT.

This clone was seen just once. CDR3 loop: CASSRDRTYEQYF. The CDR3 DNA sequence: TGTGCCAGCAGCCGCGACAGGACCTACGAGCAGTACTTC. This chain uses TRBV11-3 with TRBJ2-7; possibly TRBD1 for D (6 bases). Germline CDR1 reads SGHNT; CDR2 reads YENEEA. The CDR3 has 13 amino acids. Trimming shortened V by 5 bases and J by 2 bases, and 10 bases separated the two germline ends.

This chain joins TRBV6-6 and TRBJ2-7; 11 positions agree with TRBD2. Looked up from germline, CDR1 is MNHNY and CDR2 is SVGAGI (reference sequence). This CDR3 comprises 15 residues. Trimming cost V 6 bases and J 3 bases; bases outside gene matches: 7. In DNA form, the CDR3 reads TGTGCCAGCAGACCGACTAGCGGGATTTTCTACGAGCAGTACTTC. Amino acids: CASRPTSGIFYEQYF.

The chain couples TRBV9 to TRBJ1-4; D might be TRBD1 (5 bases). The CDR3 spans 15 residues. With 1 base removed from V and 7 bases from J, the gap between germline ends came to 14 bases. Germline values: CDR1 SGDLS, CDR2 YYNGEE. CDR3 in amino acids: CASSVRGVEGEKLFF. Here the CDR3 DNA reads TGTGCCAGCAGCGTACGAGGGGTAGAGGGTGAAAAACTGTTTTTT.

This clone appeared once. The V call is TRBV7-3, the J call TRBJ1-1; D may be TRBD1 (6 bases). The ends were cut back, 2 bases at V and 4 bases at J, with 14 bases in the middle. There are 15 residues in the CDR3. CDR1 SGHTA and CDR2 FQGTGA come from the germline V gene. In DNA, the CDR3 is TGTGCCAGCAGCTTAGGTACAGGGCCCGGCACTGAAGCTTTCTTT. Translated, it gives CASSLGTGPGTEAFF.

This clone appeared a single time. The genes are TRBV4-3 and TRBJ2-5; possible D gene TRBD1, 6 bases. The germline V gene has CDR1 LGHNA and CDR2 YSLEER. CDR3 size: 15 residues. With 2 bases removed from V and 7 bases from J, the gap between germline ends came to 17 bases. CDR3 sequence: CASSQMGRGRGTQYF. The DNA of the CDR3 is TGCGCCAGCAGCCAAATGGGCAGGGGACGTGGGACCCAGTACTTC.

The J gene is TRBJ2-2, the V gene TRBV6-6; 13 bases fit TRBD2. The CDR3 spans 16 residues. After removal of 5 bases from V and 7 bases from J, the junction contained 7 bases not matched to a gene. Germline V gene data show CDR1 as MNHNY and CDR2 as SVGAGI (reference sequence). CDR3 in amino acids: CASSNGLAGAIGELFF. The CDR3 coding sequence is TGTGCCAGCAGTAACGGACTAGCGGGAGCCATCGGGGAGCTGTTTTTT.

The genes are TRBV5-1 and TRBJ2-1; 14 bases map to TRBD2. This CDR3 region has 17 residues. Trimming cost V 2 bases and J 8 bases; bases outside gene matches: 9. The germline V gene encodes CDR1 SGHRS and CDR2 YFSETQ. The CDR3 DNA is TGCGCCAGCAGCTTAATCCCCGGGACTAGCGGGAGCGATGAGCAGTTCTTC. Translation: CASSLIPGTSGSDEQFF.

This sequence joins TRBV19 and TRBJ1-2; no definite D call. Trimming pared 6 bases from V and 4 bases from J, leaving 18 bases between. This CDR3 is built from 15 residues. Germline CDR1 LNHDA, CDR2 SQIVND (reference sequence). The CDR3 DNA is TGTGCCAGTAGCACGACCCCAGGATGGTTCTATGGCTACACCTTC. Translation: CASSTTPGWFYGYTF.

This chain uses TRBV5-1 with TRBJ2-7; a possible D gene is TRBD2 (6 bases). The CDR3 spans 16 residues. Germline CDR1 is SGHRS and CDR2 is YFSETQ. V lost 2 bases and J 2 bases, leaving 17 bases between the germline ends. CDR3 bases: TGCGCCAGCAGCTTAGATCCGGACCGACTAGCCTACGAGCAGTACTTC. This codes for CASSLDPDRLAYEQYF.

This chain connects TRBV5-1 to TRBJ1-1; D is possibly TRBD1 (6 bases). V was cut by 7 bases and J by 0 bases, with 13 bases left in between. This CDR3 comprises 14 residues. Per the germline V gene, CDR1 is SGHRS and CDR2 is YFSETQ. The CDR3, as DNA: TGCGCCAGCCAGAGGGGGGCTCTGAACACTGAAGCTTTCTTT. Translated, it gives CASQRGALNTEAFF.

The CDR3 spells CASSRPVEQGTDTQYF. CDR3 in DNA: TGTGCCAGCTCACGCCCCGTGGAACAGGGAACAGATACGCAGTATTTT. The chain combines TRBV18 with TRBJ2-3, with D possibly matching TRBD1 (6 bases). This CDR3 region has 16 residues. Germline CDR1 is KGHSH and CDR2 is LQKENI. V lost 4 bases to trimming and J lost 3 bases, with 17 bases between them.

Regarding this clone: Other DNA sequences in this specimen translate into the identical CDR3. CDR3 amino acids: CASSLGANTEAFF. The CDR3 region has the DNA TGTGCCAGCAGCTTAGGCGCGAACACTGAAGCTTTCTTT. This chain joins TRBV7-9 and TRBJ1-1, with no clear D. CDR3 length: 13 residues. Germline V gene sequence: CDR1 SEHNR, CDR2 FQNEAQ (reference sequence). V gave up 1 base and J gave up 1 base, with 4 bases separating them.